This T cell receptor beta chain was sequenced during a study of control samples from healthy donors and cancer patients. Trimming cost V 9 bases and J 7 bases; bases outside gene matches: 8. CDR1 KGHDR and CDR2 SFDVKD come from the germline V gene. The CDR3 has 14 amino acids. Data came from immunoSEQ multiplex PCR; TCRdb stores just in-frame clones and leaves some out. The sample includes 100,000 to 150,000 clones, more than 80% seen only once; the top ten take more than 2%. The chain joins TRBV24-1 to TRBJ1-5; 10 bases line up with TRBD1. The sequence came from a man between 18 and 29 years old in good health. The sample was blood. The CDR3 loop is CATSRGQGDQPQHF. In nucleotides, the CDR3 is TGTGCCACCTCTCGTGGACAGGGGGACCAGCCCCAGCATTTT.